Listed here are 23 T cell receptor beta chains from one sample, sequenced in a study of T cell repertoires in cytomegalovirus infection. Via MiXCR, TCRdb re-called the reads, giving one row per CDR3 protein. The sample has 150,000 to 200,000 distinct CDR3 sequences; under 25% are singletons. The sequencing sample was made of PBMCs. These receptors were taken from a human donor in good health (CMV status not recorded). Some clones in this sample may be carry-over from other donors' samples.

V usage is TRBV11-2 and J usage is TRBJ2-2, with TRBD2 as a possible D gene (5 bases). The CDR3 length is 13 residues. Germline V gene lookup returns CDR1 SGHAT and CDR2 FQNNGV. V lost 4 bases, J lost 5 bases, and 8 bases lay in between. The CDR3 here is CASSYSGTGELFF. Written as DNA, the CDR3 is TGTGCCAGCAGCTACAGCGGTACCGGGGAGCTGTTTTTT.

Concerning this clonotype: Its ends do not fully match the called genes, so a read error is possible. The chain recombines TRBV20-1 with TRBJ2-7, with a possible D match to TRBD2 (5 bases). Looked up from germline, CDR1 is DFQATT and CDR2 is SNEGSKA (reference sequence). The CDR3 extends over 14 amino acids. The CDR3 loop reads CSARGLEDSNEQYF. For the CDR3, the DNA is TGCAGTGCTAGAGGTCTCGAGGACTCCAACGAGCAGTACTTC.

This CDR3 is CASSPPSLYGYTF. CDR3 coding DNA: TGTGCCAGCAGCCCGCCCAGCCTCTATGGCTACACCTTC. This chain connects TRBV6-1 to TRBJ1-2; D remains unclear. With 6 bases removed from V and 4 bases from J, the gap between germline ends came to 12 bases. CDR3 size: 13 residues. Germline loops: CDR1 MNHNS, CDR2 SASEGT.

J is TRBJ2-7 and V is TRBV6-2 or TRBV6-3; possibly TRBD1 for D (5 bases). This CDR3 contains 12 residues. The germline V gene has CDR1 MNHEY and CDR2 SVGEGT. Trimming removed 5 bases from V and 0 bases from J, with 5 bases in between. The CDR3: CASSDSSYEQYF. The CDR3 DNA reads as TGTGCCAGCAGTGACAGCTCCTACGAGCAGTACTTC.

The table lists this clonotype with many counts. The rearrangement uses TRBV27 and TRBJ2-1, with D perhaps given as TRBD1 or TRBD2 (5 bases each). From germline, CDR1 is MNHEY and CDR2 SMNVEV (reference sequence). The CDR3 extends over 11 amino acids. V lost 11 bases and J lost 5, with 10 bases in between. The CDR3 loop reads CASLGDNEQFF. CDR3 nucleotide sequence: TGTGCCTCCCTGGGGGACAATGAGCAGTTCTTC.

The chain links TRBV28 to TRBJ1-2; 8 nucleotides line up with TRBD1. The CDR3 is 14 residues long. Germline V lookup: CDR1 MDHEN, CDR2 SYDVKM. V gave up 4 bases and J gave up 7 bases; unmatched junction bases: 8. CDR3 loop: CASSSIGQGGGYTF. The CDR3 region has the DNA TGTGCCAGCAGTTCCATCGGACAGGGAGGTGGCTACACCTTC.

This clonotype showed up just a few times. V is TRBV20-1 and J is TRBJ2-5; 7 positions match TRBD2. The trim removed 6 bases at V and 2 bases at J, leaving 12 bases unmatched. The CDR3 has 15 residues. The germline gives CDR1 DFQATT, CDR2 SNEGSKA (reference sequence). The CDR3 sequence: CSAPPSGVGQETQYF. As DNA, the CDR3 is TGCAGTGCACCCCCGAGCGGGGTCGGGCAAGAGACCCAGTACTTC.

The V call is TRBV29-1, the J call TRBJ2-4; D unresolved. The germline V gene has CDR1 SQVTM and CDR2 ANQGSEA. The CDR3 is made up of 12 amino acids. The V end was cut by 6 bases, the J end by 0 bases, with 6 bases between. Here the CDR3 reads CSVRLAKNIQYF. In DNA, the CDR3 is TGCAGCGTAAGGTTAGCCAAAAACATTCAGTACTTC.

A few counts support this clonotype. The rearrangement links TRBV5-4 to TRBJ2-7, with TRBD1 as a possible D gene (7 bases). Germline V gene lookup returns CDR1 SGHNT and CDR2 YYREEE (reference sequence). V lost 3 bases and J lost 0, with 19 bases in between. The CDR3 spans 17 residues. CDR3 coding DNA: TGTGCCAGCAGCTCGGGGGCCACAGGGGCCTACTCCTACGAGCAGTACTTC. It codes for CASSSGATGAYSYEQYF. Using reference TRBV5-4 and TRBJ2-7 for the parts outside the CDR3, the full variable domain is ETGVTQSPTHLIKTRGQQVTLRCSSQSGHNTVSWYQQALGQGPQFIFQYYREEENGRGNFPPRFSGLQFPNYSSELNVNALELDDSALYLCASSSGATGAYSYEQYFGPGTRLTVT.

V is TRBV23-1 and J is TRBJ2-7; D remains unclear. TRBV23-1 is reported as an ORF; its role is uncertain. This CDR3 contains 15 residues. Trimming removed 0 bases at V and 5 bases at J, with 14 bases between. CDR3 in amino acids: CASSQSLRRVNEQYF. CDR3 in DNA: TGCGCCAGCAGTCAATCGTTGCGTCGGGTGAACGAGCAGTACTTC.

The rearrangement joins TRBV7-9 to TRBJ2-7, with D possibly matching TRBD2 (6 bases). Germline CDR1 is SEHNR and CDR2 is FQNEAQ (reference sequence). Deletions cut 3 bases from V and 5 bases from J, with 20 bases between. This CDR3 comprises 16 residues. The CDR3 region is CASSFGVATGDHEQYF. CDR3 bases: TGTGCCAGCAGCTTCGGGGTGGCTACGGGGGACCACGAGCAGTACTTC.

In nucleotides, the CDR3 is TGTGCCAGCAGCTCGCAATTGCGGGGGGGCCGCGAGCAGTACTTC. Translation: CASSSQLRGGREQYF. The V and J genes are TRBV5-4 and TRBJ2-7, with TRBD2 matching over 9 bases. Trimming at V came to 3 bases and at J to 6 bases, leaving 10 bases not matched to a gene. The CDR3 is 15 amino acids. In germline, CDR1 is SGHNT, CDR2 YYREEE (reference sequence).

J is TRBJ2-3 and V is TRBV6-1; 9 bases align to TRBD1. Germline V gene data show CDR1 as MNHNS and CDR2 as SASEGT. This CDR3 contains 15 residues. The ends lost 5 bases at V and 9 bases at J; junction bases unmatched: 12. The CDR3 spells CASSPFDNRGRTQYF. Here the CDR3 DNA reads TGTGCCAGCAGTCCGTTCGACAACAGGGGGCGGACGCAGTATTTT.

In its sample, this clonotype was seen many times. The rearrangement links TRBV7-8 to TRBJ1-1; D not certain. This CDR3 region has 14 residues. The germline CDR1 and CDR2 sequences are SGHVS and FQNEAQ. Trimming left V 0 bases short and J 3 bases short, with 8 bases between. CDR3 DNA sequence: TGTGCCAGCAGCTTAGCGTTCGGGGACACTGAAGCTTTCTTT. The encoded protein is CASSLAFGDTEAFF.

This clonotype was found many times. The genes are TRBV7-2 and TRBJ2-1, with TRBD1 matching 9 bases. CDR1 SGHTA and CDR2 FQGNSA come from the germline V gene. V shed 5 bases and J 1 base; nucleotides not matched to a gene: 6. The CDR3 is 16 amino acids. Written as DNA, the CDR3 is TGTGCCAGCAGCCCCCGGGGGACAGGGTCCTACAATGAGCAGTTCTTC. Protein sequence: CASSPRGTGSYNEQFF. The whole variable domain, filled in from reference TRBV7-2 and TRBJ2-1, reads GAGVSQSPSNKVTEKGKDVELRCDPISGHTALYWYRQSLGQGLEFLIYFQGNSAPDKSGLPSDRFSAERTGGSVSTLTIQRTQQEDSAVYLCASSPRGTGSYNEQFFGPGTRLTVL.

The chain employs TRBV18 and TRBJ2-2; unclear D gene. The V gene lost 5 bases and the J gene lost 1 base, with 5 bases spanning the gap. This CDR3 has 13 residues. Per the germline V gene, CDR1 is KGHSH and CDR2 is LQKENI. The chain's CDR3 is CASSERNTGELFF. The CDR3 DNA is TGTGCCAGCTCAGAAAGGAACACCGGGGAGCTGTTTTTT.

This rearrangement joins TRBV18 to TRBJ2-2; D perhaps matches TRBD2 (5 bases). The CDR3 spans 14 residues. Germline V gene lookup returns CDR1 KGHSH and CDR2 LQKENI. The V and J ends lost 3 bases and 5 bases respectively, with 10 bases between them. CDR3 residues: CASSPEVLTGELFF. CDR3 sequence (DNA): TGTGCCAGCTCACCGGAGGTTTTGACCGGGGAGCTGTTTTTT.

The rearrangement links TRBV5-1 to TRBJ1-5; the match to TRBD1 covers 7 bases. The CDR3 length is 15 residues. From germline, CDR1 is SGHRS and CDR2 YFSETQ. The junction had 7 bases not matched to a gene; V was cut back by 4 bases and J by 3 bases. The CDR3 spells CASSLGQAPNQPQHF. For the CDR3, the DNA is TGCGCCAGCAGCCTCGGACAGGCCCCCAATCAGCCCCAGCATTTT. The whole variable domain, filled in from reference TRBV5-1 and TRBJ1-5, reads KAGVTQTPRYLIKTRGQQVTLSCSPISGHRSVSWYQQTPGQGLQFLFEYFSETQRNKGNFPGRFSGRQFSNSRSEMNVSTLELGDSALYLCASSLGQAPNQPQHFGDGTRLSIL.

The V gene is TRBV4-3, the J gene TRBJ2-7; D is perhaps TRBD1 (5 bases). CDR1 and CDR2 from the germline V gene are LGHNA and YSLEER. Deletions cut 0 bases from V and 5 bases from J, with 17 bases between. This CDR3 contains 16 residues. CDR3 coding DNA: TGCGCCAGCAGCCAAGAGGCGAGCTGGGGCGTGCACGAGCAGTACTTC. Translated, it gives CASSQEASWGVHEQYF.

Only a few counts were recorded for this clonotype. The chain uses TRBV6-6 and TRBJ2-1; 8 bases match TRBD2. In germline, CDR1 is MNHNY, CDR2 SVGAGI (reference sequence). This CDR3 is built from 14 residues. J gave up 1 base and V 9 bases, and 5 bases lay outside the gene matches. CDR3 region: CASISGASYNEQFF. The DNA for the CDR3 is TGTGCCAGTATTAGCGGGGCTTCCTACAATGAGCAGTTCTTC.

The J gene is TRBJ2-5, the V gene TRBV12-3 or TRBV12-4; 13 bases line up with TRBD2. The CDR3 length is 14 residues. V dropped 6 bases and J dropped 6; count of bases not matched to a gene: 4. The CDR3 DNA reads TGTGCCAGCAGCCGGACTAGCGGGAGTCAGACCCAGTACTTC. It specifies CASSRTSGSQTQYF.

The V call is TRBV7-2, the J call TRBJ2-1; D assignment may be TRBD1 or TRBD2 (5 bases each). The CDR3 covers 12 residues. The germline V gene has CDR1 SGHTA and CDR2 FQGNSA. V lost 5 bases, J lost 9 bases, and 11 bases lay in between. DNA for the CDR3: TGTGCCAGCAGCCGGACTGGGGGTGAGCAGTTCTTC. Translated, it gives CASSRTGGEQFF.

This clonotype has just a few counts. The gene calls are TRBV11-3 and TRBJ2-1; 9 positions match TRBD2. This CDR3 is 16 amino acids long. From germline, CDR1 is SGHNT and CDR2 YENEEA. After removal of 5 bases from V and 6 bases from J, the junction contained 11 bases not matched to a gene. Here the CDR3 reads CASSVPGLAGRNEQFF. DNA for the CDR3: TGTGCCAGCAGCGTACCGGGACTAGCAGGCCGCAATGAGCAGTTCTTC.